The clone carrying this T cell receptor beta chain was seen a few times. Its antigen is unknown. A junction end diverges from the germline sequence, so it may reflect a read error. These data originate in a study of blood T cells in healthy people across ages. Germline assignment: CDR1 LGHDT and CDR2 YNNKEL (reference sequence). The CDR3 has 17 residues. Study observations and caveats: Greater diversity and more naive CD4+ cells were seen in long-lived donors than in aged donors. Per million T cells, TCR beta diversity dropped roughly linearly as age increased. Estimated diversity across one million T cells was deemed an underestimate.

The second PCR ran roughly 7 to 12 cycles with a sample-barcoded 5' primer and J-beta primers. MiXCR, run by TCRdb on the 5' RACE reads, gives a single entry per CDR3 protein. The sample has around 1,000,000 distinct CDR3 sequences, almost 25% seen once. These data were also filed under a second study, of T cells of mothers and their children.

Sequenced material: blood. This clonotype originated in a girl aged 2 to 9 in good health. The gene calls are TRBV3-1 and TRBJ2-4; 7 positions agree with TRBD2. This CDR3 reads CASSQVSGEGAKNIQYF. In nucleotides, the CDR3 is TGTGCCAGCAGCCAAGTGTCGGGGGAGGGAGCCAAGAACATTCAGTACTTC.